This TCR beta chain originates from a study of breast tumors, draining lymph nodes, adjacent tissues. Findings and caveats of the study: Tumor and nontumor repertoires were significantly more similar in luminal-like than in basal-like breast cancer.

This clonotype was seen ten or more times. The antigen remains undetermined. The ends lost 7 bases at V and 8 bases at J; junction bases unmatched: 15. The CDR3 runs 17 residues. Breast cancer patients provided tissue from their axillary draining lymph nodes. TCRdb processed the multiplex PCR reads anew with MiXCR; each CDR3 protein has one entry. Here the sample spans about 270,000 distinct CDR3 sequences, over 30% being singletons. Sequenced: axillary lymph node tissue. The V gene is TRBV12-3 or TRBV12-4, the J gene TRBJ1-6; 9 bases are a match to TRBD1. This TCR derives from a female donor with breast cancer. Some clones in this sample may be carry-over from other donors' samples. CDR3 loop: CASTGDRDQSGDSPLHF. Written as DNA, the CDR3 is TGTGCCAGCACCGGGGACAGGGATCAGTCGGGGGATTCACCCCTCCACTTT.